This TCR beta chain was found in a study of T cell clones after liver transplantation. Study-wide context: Post-transplant blood was tracked for graft-donor-reactive T cell clones identified in a pre-transplant mixed lymphocyte reaction. HCV positivity affected three of eight recipients; the rest lacked autoimmune or viral indications.

The V end lost 6 bases, the J end lost 4 bases, and 16 bases lay between the germline ends. This CDR3 has 14 residues. Germline lookup yields CDR1 SQVTM and CDR2 ANQGSEA. The data were produced by immunoSEQ multiplex PCR, yet TCRdb's version contains in-frame clones alone and is incomplete. The table lists 90,000 to 120,000 clones, 75% to 90% of them singletons, with about 1% in the top ten. This TCR was recovered from a human donor who received a liver transplant. Sequenced here: CD4+ T cells from blood, sampled before liver transplant. The V gene is TRBV29-1, the J gene TRBJ2-1; the D is unclear. The CDR3 loop reads CSVWTNIRYNEQFF. The CDR3 DNA reads TGCAGCGTCTGGACCAATATAAGGTACAATGAGCAGTTCTTC.